A single sample is the source of the 16 T cell receptor beta chains below, sequenced in a study of shared clonotypes between healthy human individuals. The assay was immunoSEQ multiplex PCR, and TCRdb's table has in-frame clones only and misses some. The sample includes about 2.4 million clones, 93% of them seen just once. The sequenced material came from naive CD4+ T cells from PBMCs. As to subset: CD45RA+ positively selected. The receptors come from a man between 18 and 29 years old in good health. Some clones in this sample may be carry-over from other donors' samples.

The genes are TRBV2 and TRBJ1-1; weak D call: TRBD1 (5 bases). Trimming cost V 6 bases and J 3 bases, with 17 bases left between them. Germline assignment: CDR1 SNHLY and CDR2 FYNNEI. This CDR3 is built from 15 residues. The CDR3 DNA reads as TGTGCCAGCAGGGACTGGGGCGCGGGGGACACTGAAGCTTTCTTT. Translation gives CASRDWGAGDTEAFF.

The chain is built from TRBV5-4 and TRBJ2-7, with D possibly matching TRBD1 (5 bases). Trimming pared 3 bases from V and 0 bases from J, leaving 13 bases between. From germline, CDR1 is SGHNT and CDR2 YYREEE (reference sequence). The CDR3 has 15 residues. CDR3: CASSSPDTTSYEQYF. CDR3 nucleotides: TGTGCCAGCAGCTCCCCGGACACGACCTCCTACGAGCAGTACTTC.

This chain uses TRBV29-1 with TRBJ2-3; D gene unclear. Germline V gene data show CDR1 as SQVTM and CDR2 as ANQGSEA. The CDR3 sequence is 12 residues long. Trimming took 5 bases from V and 2 from J, leaving 8 bases between them. The CDR3 nucleotides are TGCAGCGTTCTCCTGAACACAGATACGCAGTATTTT. As protein: CSVLLNTDTQYF.

The V and J genes are TRBV11-3 and TRBJ2-1, with TRBD2 matching over 9 bases. The CDR3 has 16 amino acids. CDR1 and CDR2 from the germline V gene are SGHNT and YENEEA. V was pared by 5 bases and J by 8 bases, with 13 bases of the junction left unmatched. The CDR3 region is CASSRGREGKGYEQFF. Here the CDR3 DNA reads TGTGCCAGCAGCAGGGGGCGGGAGGGTAAGGGCTATGAGCAGTTCTTC.

This sequence joins TRBV7-9 and TRBJ2-1; 7 positions agree with TRBD1. The CDR3 totals 15 residues. Germline values: CDR1 SEHNR, CDR2 FQNEAQ (reference sequence). V was clipped by 5 bases and J by 7 bases; unmatched bases: 11. Written as DNA, the CDR3 is TGTGCCAGCAGCCCTACCGGGACCAGGGGGAATGAGCAGTTCTTC. It specifies CASSPTGTRGNEQFF.

This chain connects TRBV2 to TRBJ1-1; a weak D match, TRBD1 (5 bases). V gave up 5 bases and J gave up 11 bases, with 18 bases separating them. The CDR3 sequence is 13 residues long. In germline, CDR1 is SNHLY, CDR2 FYNNEI. CDR3 sequence reads: CASSKDVGTRAFF. The CDR3 DNA is TGTGCCAGCAGTAAAGACGTAGGGACTCGGGCTTTCTTT.

V is TRBV28 and J is TRBJ2-1, with TRBD2 matching 13 bases. The germline V gene encodes CDR1 MDHEN and CDR2 SYDVKM. Germline trimming cut 6 bases from V and 6 bases from J; bases unmatched to any gene: 17. The CDR3 has 19 residues. CDR3 in amino acids: CASSLKPRTSGRIGNEQFF. The CDR3 nucleotides read TGTGCCAGCAGCCTTAAACCCCGGACTAGCGGGAGAATAGGCAATGAGCAGTTCTTC.

The chain is built from TRBV2 and TRBJ1-4, with 7 bases fitting TRBD1. CDR3 length: 15 amino acids. The V and J ends lost 9 bases and 7 bases, in that order; junction bases with no gene match: 14. Per germline, CDR1 SNHLY and CDR2 FYNNEI. This CDR3 reads CARRSPGAGGEKLFF. In nucleotides, the CDR3 is TGTGCCAGGAGATCACCGGGCGCAGGGGGTGAAAAACTGTTTTTT.

The rearrangement links TRBV7-3 to TRBJ2-5; 11 nucleotides line up with TRBD1. The CDR3 consists of 15 residues. CDR1 SGHTA and CDR2 FQGTGA come from the germline V gene. Trimming removed 5 bases from V and 4 bases from J; junction bases left unmatched: 6. CDR3 sequence reads: CASSRRTGGGETQYF. The CDR3 DNA reads TGTGCCAGCAGCCGCCGGACAGGGGGCGGAGAGACCCAGTACTTC.

This chain uses TRBV5-4 with TRBJ2-5; D possibly corresponds to TRBD2 (6 bases). V was shortened by 3 bases and J by 5 bases, with 11 bases between the two germline ends. The CDR3 is 13 amino acids. Germline values: CDR1 SGHNT, CDR2 YYREEE (reference sequence). The CDR3 bases are TGTGCCAGCAGCTCCCTAGGGAGGGAGACCCAGTACTTC. It yields the protein CASSSLGRETQYF.

About this clone itself: This specimen includes other DNA sequences encoding the same CDR3. The genes are TRBV5-1 and TRBJ2-5; 12 bases are a match to TRBD2. The germline V gene encodes CDR1 SGHRS and CDR2 YFSETQ. V lost 4 bases, J lost 5 bases, and 3 bases stayed unmatched. The CDR3 covers 14 residues. The CDR3: CASSLTSGRETQYF. The DNA of the CDR3 is TGCGCCAGCAGCCTCACTAGCGGGAGGGAGACCCAGTACTTC.

The V call is TRBV27, the J call TRBJ2-3; D is undetermined. Germline CDR1 MNHEY, CDR2 SMNVEV (reference sequence). V shed 8 bases and J shed 6 bases, with 9 bases lying between them. The CDR3 length is 11 residues. The CDR3 DNA is TGTGCCAGCGCCCTAGGGGATACGCAGTATTTT. Protein product: CASALGDTQYF.

V usage is TRBV7-2 and J usage is TRBJ2-1, with D maybe TRBD1 (5 bases). V was clipped by 1 base and J by 13 bases, with 14 bases between them. Germline V lookup: CDR1 SGHTA, CDR2 FQGNSA. This CDR3 has 13 residues. Written as DNA, the CDR3 is TGTGCCAGCAGCTTAGTGGCCGGACAAAACCAGTTCTTC. Translating it yields CASSLVAGQNQFF.

DNA for the CDR3: TGTGCCAGCAGTCCACCTCCGGGACCTCGGAACACTGAAGCTTTCTTT. It yields the protein CASSPPPGPRNTEAFF. V is TRBV28 and J is TRBJ1-1; D possibly corresponds to TRBD1 (5 bases). V lost 5 bases, J lost 1 base, and 17 bases lay in between. Germline V gene sequence: CDR1 MDHEN, CDR2 SYDVKM. The CDR3 spans 16 residues. The full variable domain, rest sourced from reference TRBV28 and TRBJ1-1, is DVKVTQSSRYLVKRTGEKVFLECVQDMDHENMFWYRQDPGLGLRLIYFSYDVKMKEKGDIPEGYSVSREKKERFSLILESASTNQTSMYLCASSPPPGPRNTEAFFGQGTRLTVV.

The CDR3, as DNA: TGTGCCAGCAGCGTGAAAGGAGCGGTAATCGGGAACTATGGCTACACCTTC. It yields the protein CASSVKGAVIGNYGYTF. The genes are TRBV21-1 and TRBJ1-2. TRBV21-1 is shown as a pseudogene. The CDR3 is made up of 17 amino acids.

The chain links TRBV20-1 to TRBJ2-7; no clear D. The germline gives CDR1 DFQATT, CDR2 SNEGSKA (reference sequence). CDR3 length equals 11 residues. Trimming pared 8 bases from V and 4 bases from J, leaving 12 bases between. Here the CDR3 DNA reads TGCAGTTCGTTGTCCCAGTACGAGCAGTACTTC. Encoded protein: CSSLSQYEQYF.